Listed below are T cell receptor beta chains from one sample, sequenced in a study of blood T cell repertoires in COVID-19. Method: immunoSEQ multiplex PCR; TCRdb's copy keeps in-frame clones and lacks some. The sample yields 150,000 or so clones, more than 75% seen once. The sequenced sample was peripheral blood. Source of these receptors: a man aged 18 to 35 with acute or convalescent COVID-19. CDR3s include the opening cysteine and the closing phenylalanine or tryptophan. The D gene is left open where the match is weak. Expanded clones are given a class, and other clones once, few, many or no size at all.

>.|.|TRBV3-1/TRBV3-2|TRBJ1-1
TGTGCCAGCAGCCAGGGGGGGAACACTGAAGCTTTCTTT
CASSQGGNTEAFF
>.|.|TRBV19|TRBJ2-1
TGTGCCAGTAGTACCCCCGCCTCAAGGGGGCAGTTCTTC
CASSTPASRGQFF
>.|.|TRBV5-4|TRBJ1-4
TGTGCCAGCAGCTACGACTTATTTAGCGAAAAACTGTTTTTT
CASSYDLFSEKLFF
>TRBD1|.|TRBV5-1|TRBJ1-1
TGCGCCAGCAGCTCCGGACAGGGAGGCACTGAAGCTTTCTTT
CASSSGQGGTEAFF
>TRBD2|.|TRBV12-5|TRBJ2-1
TGTGCTAGTGGTCCGGCCCTTGGGACTAGCGGGACCTGGGGCTCCTACAATGAGCAGTTCTTC
CASGPALGTSGTWGSYNEQFF
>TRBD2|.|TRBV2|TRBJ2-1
TGTGCCGGGGGACTAGCGGATTACAATGAGCAGTTCTTC
CAGGLADYNEQFF
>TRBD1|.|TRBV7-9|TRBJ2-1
TGTGCCAGCAGCCTGGGACAGGGGGCTCATGAGCAGTTCTTC
CASSLGQGAHEQFF
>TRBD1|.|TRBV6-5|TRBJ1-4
TGTGCCAGCAGCTGGGACAGTGATAATGAAAAACTGTTTTTT
CASSWDSDNEKLFF
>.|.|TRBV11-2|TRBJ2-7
TGTGCCAGCCTAGGAGGCCAGCTCACTTTGGGGACCTACGAGCAGTACTTC
CASLGGQLTLGTYEQYF
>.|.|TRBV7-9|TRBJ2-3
TGTGCCAGCAGCTTTACAGGTCCTAGCACAGATACGCAGTATTTT
CASSFTGPSTDTQYF
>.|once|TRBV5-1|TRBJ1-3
TGCGCCAGCAGCCCGTCCCCCCAGGGCGTAAACACCATATATTTT
CASSPSPQGVNTIYF
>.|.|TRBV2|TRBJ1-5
TGTGCCAGCAGTGAAAAGGGGGATCAGCCCCAGCATTTT
CASSEKGDQPQHF
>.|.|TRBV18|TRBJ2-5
TGTGCCAGCTCACCTCGAGGGATTGCGGAGACCCAGTACTTC
CASSPRGIAETQYF
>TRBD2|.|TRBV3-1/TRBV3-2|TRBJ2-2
TGTGCCAGCAGCCACGGGACTAGTGCCGACACCGGGGAGCTGTTTTTT
CASSHGTSADTGELFF
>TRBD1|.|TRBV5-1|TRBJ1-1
TGCGCCAGCAGCTCCCCCTACAGGGGGAAGAACACTGAAGCTTTCTTT
CASSSPYRGKNTEAFF
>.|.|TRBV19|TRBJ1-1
TGTGCCAGTAGTATAGTGCTTCAGGAGGCGGAAGCTTTCTTT
CASSIVLQEAEAFF
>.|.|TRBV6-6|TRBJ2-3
TGTGCCAGCAGTTACTCGGGCAATGGCCCCGCGGATACGCAGTATTTT
CASSYSGNGPADTQYF
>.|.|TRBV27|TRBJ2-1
TGTGCCAGCAGACCCCTGGACTCTTTCAAAAACAATGAGCAGTTCTTC
CASRPLDSFKNNEQFF
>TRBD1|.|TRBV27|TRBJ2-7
TGTGCCAGCAGTTTCCTACAGGGGTATGGATACGAGCAGTACTTC
CASSFLQGYGYEQYF
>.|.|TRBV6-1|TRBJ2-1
TGTGCCAGCAGTGAGTATGACTTCCCAAGCTCCTACAATGAGCTGTTCTTC
CASSEYDFPSSYNELFF
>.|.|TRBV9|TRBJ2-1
TGTGCCAGCAGCGCCCTAGCCGGCTCCTACAATGAGCAGTTCTTC
CASSALAGSYNEQFF
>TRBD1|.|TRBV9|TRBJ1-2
TGTGCCAGCAGCCCCAACCCTGGACAGGGAGGGGACTATGGCTACACCTTC
CASSPNPGQGGDYGYTF
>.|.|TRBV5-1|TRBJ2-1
TGCGCCAGCAGCCGGATCCCGGAGGGCTACAATGAGCAGTTCTTC
CASSRIPEGYNEQFF
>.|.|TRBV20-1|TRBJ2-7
TGCAGTGCTAGTAGGGGACTTGAGTACGAGCAGTACTTC
CSASRGLEYEQYF
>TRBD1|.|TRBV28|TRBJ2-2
TGTGCCAGCATGGGAACGCCGGGACAGGGGAACACCGGGGAGCTGTTTTTT
CASMGTPGQGNTGELFF
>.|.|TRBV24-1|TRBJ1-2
TGTGCCACCAGACCACAGGGTAGCTATGGCTACACCTTC
CATRPQGSYGYTF
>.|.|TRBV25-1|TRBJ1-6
TGTGCCAGCAGTGTCCCCGGGGAAGGCTCACCCCTCCACTTT
CASSVPGEGSPLHF
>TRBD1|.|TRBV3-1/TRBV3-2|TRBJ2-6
TGTGCCAGCAGCCAAGCCGGGACAGACTCTGGGGCCAACGTCCTGACTTTC
CASSQAGTDSGANVLTF
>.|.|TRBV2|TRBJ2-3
TGTGCCAGCAGTGAGGGGACTTTAACAGATACGCAGTATTTT
CASSEGTLTDTQYF
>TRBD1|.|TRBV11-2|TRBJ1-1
TGTGCCAGCAGCTTGGCCCCGTTCCGGACAGGGGGCACTGAAGCTTTCTTT
CASSLAPFRTGGTEAFF
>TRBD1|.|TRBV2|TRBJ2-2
TGTGCCAGCAGGGCCGGGACAGGGAACACCGGGGAGCTGTTTTTT
CASRAGTGNTGELFF
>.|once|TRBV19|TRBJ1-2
TGTGCCAGTAGTGATTACAGAGAAACCTATGGCTACACCTTC
CASSDYRETYGYTF
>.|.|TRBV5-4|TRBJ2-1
TGTGCCAGCAGCGCGAGCCAGGGTCACAATGAGCAGTTCTTC
CASSASQGHNEQFF
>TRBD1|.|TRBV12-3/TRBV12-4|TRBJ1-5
TGTGCCAGCACCGACAGGGTAAATCAGCCCCAGCATTTT
CASTDRVNQPQHF
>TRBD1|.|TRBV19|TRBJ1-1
TGTGCCAGTAGTCTTCGGACAGGGGGGCCGAACACTGAAGCTTTCTTT
CASSLRTGGPNTEAFF
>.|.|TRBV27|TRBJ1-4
TGTGCCAGCAGCCCGCCCGGGAGGGCGGGAAAACTGTTTTTT
CASSPPGRAGKLFF
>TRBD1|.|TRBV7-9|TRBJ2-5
TGTGCCAGCAGCCCGCAGGGGGCGCTGCAACAAGAGACCCAGTACTTC
CASSPQGALQQETQYF
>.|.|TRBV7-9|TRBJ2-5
TGTGCCAGCAGCTCGCAGGGGTTGATAGGGGGAGAGACCCAGTACTTC
CASSSQGLIGGETQYF
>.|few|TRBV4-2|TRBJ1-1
TGTGCCAGCAGCCAAGGAGTGAACACTGAAGCTTTCTTT
CASSQGVNTEAFF
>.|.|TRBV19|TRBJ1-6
TGTGCCAGTAGTATTCCCCTACCACGGAGAGATTCACCCCTCCACTTT
CASSIPLPRRDSPLHF
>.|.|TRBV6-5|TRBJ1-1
TGTGCCAGCAGTTACTCACGGGGGGGGAACACTGAAGCTTTCTTT
CASSYSRGGNTEAFF
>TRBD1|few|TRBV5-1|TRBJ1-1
TGCGCCAGCAGCTCTACAGGGGTGAACACTGAAGCTTTCTTT
CASSSTGVNTEAFF
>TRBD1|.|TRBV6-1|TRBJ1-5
TGTGCCAGCAGTAAAGAGCTTGGGACAGGCAATCAGCCCCAGCATTTT
CASSKELGTGNQPQHF
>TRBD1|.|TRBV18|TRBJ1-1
TGTGCCAGCTCACCACCGGGACAGGGCATCACTGAAGCTTTCTTT
CASSPPGQGITEAFF
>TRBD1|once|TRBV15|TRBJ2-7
TGTGCCACCAGCAGAGGCCTTCGGACAGGGAGAATCACCTACGAGCAGTACTTC
CATSRGLRTGRITYEQYF
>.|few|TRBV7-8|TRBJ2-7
TGTGCCAGCAGCCCCCGGCGGTCCTACGAGCAGTACTTC
CASSPRRSYEQYF
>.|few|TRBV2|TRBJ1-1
TGTGCCAGCAGGGTCCCAGACAGCTTTGAAGCTTTCTTT
CASRVPDSFEAFF
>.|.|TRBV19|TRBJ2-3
TGTGCCAGTAGCCAGCGCCGCTCGCCCAAATTCGCAGATACGCAGTATTTT
CASSQRRSPKFADTQYF
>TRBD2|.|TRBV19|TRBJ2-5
TGTGCCAGTAGTCGGCTAGCGGGAGAAGAGACCCAGTACTTC
CASSRLAGEETQYF
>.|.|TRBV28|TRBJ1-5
TGTGCCAGCAGTTTACGGGGGGGAGATCAGCCCCAGCATTTT
CASSLRGGDQPQHF
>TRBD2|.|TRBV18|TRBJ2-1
TGTGCCAGCTCCCCAGAGCCGGGAGGGAATGAGCAGTTCTTC
CASSPEPGGNEQFF
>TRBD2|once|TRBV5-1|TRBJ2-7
TGCGCCAGCAGCCCTCGGACTAGCGGAGTCTACGAGCAGTACTTC
CASSPRTSGVYEQYF
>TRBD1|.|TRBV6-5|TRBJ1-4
TGTGCCAGCAGTCCGGACAGGGGAGGTGAAAAACTGTTTTTT
CASSPDRGGEKLFF